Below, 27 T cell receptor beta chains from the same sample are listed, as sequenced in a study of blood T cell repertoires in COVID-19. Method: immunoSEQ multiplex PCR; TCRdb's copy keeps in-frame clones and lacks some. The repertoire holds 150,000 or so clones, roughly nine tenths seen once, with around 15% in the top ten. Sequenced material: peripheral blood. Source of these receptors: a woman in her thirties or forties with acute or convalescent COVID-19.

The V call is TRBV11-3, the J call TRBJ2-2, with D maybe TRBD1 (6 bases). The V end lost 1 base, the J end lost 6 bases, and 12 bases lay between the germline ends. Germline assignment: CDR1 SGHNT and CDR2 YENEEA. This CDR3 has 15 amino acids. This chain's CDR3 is CASSLGDTSAGELFF. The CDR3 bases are TGTGCCAGCAGCTTAGGGGACACGAGCGCCGGGGAGCTGTTTTTT.

CDR3 nucleotide sequence: TGTGCCAGCAGTCAACTAGGTCAGGATGAGCAGTTCTTC. The encoded protein is CASSQLGQDEQFF. This rearrangement joins TRBV12-3 or TRBV12-4 to TRBJ2-1; a weak D match, TRBD2 (5 bases). The CDR3 spans 13 residues. V lost 5 bases to trimming and J lost 8 bases, with 13 bases between them.

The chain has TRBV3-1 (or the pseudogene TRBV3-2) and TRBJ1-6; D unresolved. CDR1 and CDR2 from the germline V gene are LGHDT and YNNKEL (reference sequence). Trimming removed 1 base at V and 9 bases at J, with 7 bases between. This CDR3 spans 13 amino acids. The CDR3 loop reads CASSQVAASPLHF. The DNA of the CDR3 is TGTGCCAGCAGCCAAGTAGCGGCTTCACCCCTCCACTTT.

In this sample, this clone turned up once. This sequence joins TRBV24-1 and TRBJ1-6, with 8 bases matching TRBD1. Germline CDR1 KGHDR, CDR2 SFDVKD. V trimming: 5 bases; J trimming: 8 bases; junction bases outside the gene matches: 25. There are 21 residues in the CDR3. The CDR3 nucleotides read TGTGCCACCAGTGCCATTCTCAGGACAGGGTATCGCCTTGCGCCTTATTCACCCCTCCACTTT. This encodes CATSAILRTGYRLAPYSPLHF.

The CDR3 DNA sequence: TGTGCCAGCAGCTTCCTAACTAGCGTACAGACCCAGTACTTC. It codes for CASSFLTSVQTQYF. The J gene is TRBJ2-5, the V gene TRBV11-2; TRBD2 agrees at 7 bases. The V segment lost 3 bases and the J segment 6 bases; nucleotides outside the gene matches: 7. Germline V gene sequence: CDR1 SGHAT, CDR2 FQNNGV. The CDR3 runs to 14 residues.

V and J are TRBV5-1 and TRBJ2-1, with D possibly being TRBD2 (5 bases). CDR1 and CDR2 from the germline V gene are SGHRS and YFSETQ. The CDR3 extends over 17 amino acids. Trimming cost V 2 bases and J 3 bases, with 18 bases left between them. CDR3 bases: TGCGCCAGCAGCTTCACTTTTGGACGGGAACTCTACAATGAGCAGTTCTTC. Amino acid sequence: CASSFTFGRELYNEQFF.

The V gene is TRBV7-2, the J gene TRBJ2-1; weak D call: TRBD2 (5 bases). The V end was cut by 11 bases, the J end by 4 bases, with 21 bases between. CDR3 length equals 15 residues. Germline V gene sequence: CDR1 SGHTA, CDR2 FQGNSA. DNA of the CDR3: TGTGCCGGAGGCGGCGGGTCCGGTCGGTACAATGAGCAGTTCTTC. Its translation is CAGGGGSGRYNEQFF. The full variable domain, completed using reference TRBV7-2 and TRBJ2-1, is GAGVSQSPSNKVTEKGKDVELRCDPISGHTALYWYRQSLGQGLEFLIYFQGNSAPDKSGLPSDRFSAERTGGSVSTLTIQRTQQEDSAVYLCAGGGGSGRYNEQFFGPGTRLTVL.

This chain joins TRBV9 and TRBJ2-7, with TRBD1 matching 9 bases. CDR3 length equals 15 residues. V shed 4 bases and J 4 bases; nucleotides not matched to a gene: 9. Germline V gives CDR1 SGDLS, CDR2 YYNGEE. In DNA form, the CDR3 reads TGTGCCAGCAGCCCAACAGGGGGCCCGTCTTACGAGCAGTACTTC. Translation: CASSPTGGPSYEQYF.

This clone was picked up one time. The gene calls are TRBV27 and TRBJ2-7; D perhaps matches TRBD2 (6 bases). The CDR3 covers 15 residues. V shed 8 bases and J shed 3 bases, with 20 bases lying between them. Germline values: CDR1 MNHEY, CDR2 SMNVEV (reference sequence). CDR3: CASGFYRDFLYEQYF. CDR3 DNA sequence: TGTGCCAGCGGATTTTACCGGGACTTCCTCTACGAGCAGTACTTC.

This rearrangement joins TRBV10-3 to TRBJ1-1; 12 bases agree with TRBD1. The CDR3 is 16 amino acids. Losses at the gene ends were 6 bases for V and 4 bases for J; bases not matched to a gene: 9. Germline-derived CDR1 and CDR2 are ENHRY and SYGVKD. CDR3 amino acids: CAISRGTGGAGTEAFF. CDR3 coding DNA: TGTGCCATCAGCCGCGGGACAGGGGGCGCGGGCACTGAAGCTTTCTTT.

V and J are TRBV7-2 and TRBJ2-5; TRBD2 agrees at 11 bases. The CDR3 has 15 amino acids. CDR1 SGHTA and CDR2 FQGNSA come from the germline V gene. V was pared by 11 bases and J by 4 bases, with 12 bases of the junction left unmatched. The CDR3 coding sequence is TGTGCCTCTAACTTCCCACTAGCGGGAGTAGAGACCCAGTACTTC. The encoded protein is CASNFPLAGVETQYF.

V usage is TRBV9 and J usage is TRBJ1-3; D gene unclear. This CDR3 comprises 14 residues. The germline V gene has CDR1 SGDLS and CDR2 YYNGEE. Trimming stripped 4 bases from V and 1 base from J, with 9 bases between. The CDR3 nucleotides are TGTGCCAGCAGCCGGTCTAGTTCTGGAAACACCATATATTTT. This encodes CASSRSSSGNTIYF.

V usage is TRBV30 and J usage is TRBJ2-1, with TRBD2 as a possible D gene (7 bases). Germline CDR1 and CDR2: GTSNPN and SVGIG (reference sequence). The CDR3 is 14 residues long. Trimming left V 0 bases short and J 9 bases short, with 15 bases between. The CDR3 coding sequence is TGTGCCTGGAGTGTGGGACAAGGCGGGGGTGAGCAGTTCTTC. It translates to CAWSVGQGGGEQFF.

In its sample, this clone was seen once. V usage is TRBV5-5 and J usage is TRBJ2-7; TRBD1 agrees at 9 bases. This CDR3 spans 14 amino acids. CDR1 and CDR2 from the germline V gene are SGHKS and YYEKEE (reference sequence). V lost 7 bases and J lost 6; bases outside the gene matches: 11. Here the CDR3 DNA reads TGTGCCAGCGGAACCGGGGACAGGGTGGCCGAGCAGTACTTC. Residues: CASGTGDRVAEQYF.

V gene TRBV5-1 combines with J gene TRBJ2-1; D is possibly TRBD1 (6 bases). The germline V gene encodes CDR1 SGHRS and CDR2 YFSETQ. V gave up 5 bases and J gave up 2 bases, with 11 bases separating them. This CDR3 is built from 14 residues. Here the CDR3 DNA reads TGCGCCAGCAGTCTCGGGACACCCTACAATGAGCAGTTCTTC. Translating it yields CASSLGTPYNEQFF.

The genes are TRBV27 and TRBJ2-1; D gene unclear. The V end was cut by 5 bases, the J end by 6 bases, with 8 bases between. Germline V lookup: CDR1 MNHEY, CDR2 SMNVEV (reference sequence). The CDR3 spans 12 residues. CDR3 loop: CASSPKINEQFF. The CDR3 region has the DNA TGTGCCAGCAGTCCCAAAATCAATGAGCAGTTCTTC.

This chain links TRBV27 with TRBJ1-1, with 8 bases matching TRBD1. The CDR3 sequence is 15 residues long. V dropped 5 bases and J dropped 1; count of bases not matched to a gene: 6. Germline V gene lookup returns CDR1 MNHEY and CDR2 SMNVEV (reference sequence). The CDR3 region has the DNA TGTGCCAGCAGTGGACAGGGTCACGAGAACACTGAAGCTTTCTTT. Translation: CASSGQGHENTEAFF.

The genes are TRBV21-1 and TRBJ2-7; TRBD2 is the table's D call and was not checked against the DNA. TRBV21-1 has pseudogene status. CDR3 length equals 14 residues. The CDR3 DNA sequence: TGTGCCAGCAGCAATAGGTCGGGTTCCTACGAGCAGTACTTC. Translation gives CASSNRSGSYEQYF.

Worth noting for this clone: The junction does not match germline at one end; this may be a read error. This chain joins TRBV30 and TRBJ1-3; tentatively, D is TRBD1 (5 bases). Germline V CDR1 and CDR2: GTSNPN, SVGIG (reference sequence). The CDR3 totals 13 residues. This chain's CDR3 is CGWSEGRDFAIYF. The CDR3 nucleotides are TGTGGCTGGAGCGAGGGCCGGGACTTCGCCATATATTTT.

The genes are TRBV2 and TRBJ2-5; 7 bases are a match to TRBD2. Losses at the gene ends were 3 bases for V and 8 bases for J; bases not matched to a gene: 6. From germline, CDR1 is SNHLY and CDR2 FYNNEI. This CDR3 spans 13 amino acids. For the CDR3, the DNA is TGTGCCAGCAGTGATTTCGCGGGGGTAACCCAGTACTTC. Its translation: CASSDFAGVTQYF.

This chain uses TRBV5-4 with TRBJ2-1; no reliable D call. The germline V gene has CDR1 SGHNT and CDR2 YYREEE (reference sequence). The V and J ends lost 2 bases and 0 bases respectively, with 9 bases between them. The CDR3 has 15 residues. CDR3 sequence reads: CASSFYSSSYNEQFF. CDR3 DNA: TGTGCCAGCAGCTTTTACAGTAGCTCCTACAATGAGCAGTTCTTC.

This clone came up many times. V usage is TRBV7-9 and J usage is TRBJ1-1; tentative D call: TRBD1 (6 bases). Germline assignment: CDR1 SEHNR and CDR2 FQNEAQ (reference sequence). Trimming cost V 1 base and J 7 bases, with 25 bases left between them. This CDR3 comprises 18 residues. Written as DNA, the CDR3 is TGTGCCAGCAGCTTAGATGGGGGGGCCTTAAGATTAAATGGTGAAGCTTTCTTT. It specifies CASSLDGGALRLNGEAFF.

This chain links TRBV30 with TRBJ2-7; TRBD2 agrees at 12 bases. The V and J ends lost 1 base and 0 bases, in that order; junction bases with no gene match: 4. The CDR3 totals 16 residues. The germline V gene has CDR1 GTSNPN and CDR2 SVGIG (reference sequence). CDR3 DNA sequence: TGTGCCTGGAGTGGCGGACTAGCGGGGACCTCCTACGAGCAGTACTTC. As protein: CAWSGGLAGTSYEQYF.

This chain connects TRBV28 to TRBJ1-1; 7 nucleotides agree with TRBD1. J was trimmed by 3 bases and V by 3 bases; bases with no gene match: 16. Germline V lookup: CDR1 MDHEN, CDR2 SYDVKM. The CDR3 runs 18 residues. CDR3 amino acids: CASSLRQGGFGADTEAFF. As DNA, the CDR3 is TGTGCCAGCAGTTTGCGGCAGGGGGGATTCGGGGCGGACACTGAAGCTTTCTTT.

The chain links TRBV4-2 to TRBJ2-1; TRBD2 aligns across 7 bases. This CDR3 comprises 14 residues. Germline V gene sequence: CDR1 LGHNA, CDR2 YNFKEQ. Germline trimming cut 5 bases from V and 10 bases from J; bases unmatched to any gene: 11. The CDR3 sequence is CASSLGRAVWEQFF. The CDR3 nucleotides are TGTGCCAGCAGCTTAGGGAGGGCCGTATGGGAGCAGTTCTTC.

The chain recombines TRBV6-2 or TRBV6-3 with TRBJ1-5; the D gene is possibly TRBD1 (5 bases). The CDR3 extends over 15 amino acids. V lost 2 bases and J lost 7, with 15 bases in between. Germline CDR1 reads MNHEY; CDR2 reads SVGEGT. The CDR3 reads CASSYGGTNRQPQHF. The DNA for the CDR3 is TGTGCCAGCAGTTACGGCGGGACGAATAGGCAGCCCCAGCATTTT.

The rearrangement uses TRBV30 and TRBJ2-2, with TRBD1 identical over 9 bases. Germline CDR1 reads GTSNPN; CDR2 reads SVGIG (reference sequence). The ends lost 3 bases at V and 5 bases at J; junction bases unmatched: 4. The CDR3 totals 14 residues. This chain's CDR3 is CAWSLQGATGELFF. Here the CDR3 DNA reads TGTGCCTGGAGCCTACAGGGGGCGACCGGGGAGCTGTTTTTT.